These 14 T cell receptor beta chains came from one sample sequenced in a study of regulatory T cells in long-lasting Graves disease. Sequencing libraries for TCR beta were prepared with iRepertoire HTBI primers and Arm-PCR of CDR3 regions. TCRdb used MiXCR to reprocess the multiplex PCR reads, holding one entry per CDR3 protein. Of about 400,000 distinct CDR3 sequences listed, approximately 15% were seen once; the top ten hold about 8%. Time point of the sample: newly diagnosed GD, antithyroid drugs for less than 3 months. The TCR library used RNA extracted from PBMCs. These same records also appear under a second study, on T cells in Graves' hyperthyroidism and ophthalmopathy.

Source: peripheral blood mononuclear cells (PBMCs), taken at new diagnosis, from a patient treated with antithyroid drugs. The receptors come from a woman aged 40 to 50 with Graves disease.

This clonotype was detected many times. The V gene is TRBV7-3, the J gene TRBJ2-3; D perhaps matches TRBD2 (7 bases). The V end was cut by 8 bases, the J end by 2 bases, with 23 bases between. The germline V gene has CDR1 SGHTA and CDR2 FQGTGA. The CDR3 runs 17 residues. This chain's CDR3 is CASAGPVRGGITDTQYF. CDR3 sequence (DNA): TGTGCCAGCGCGGGGCCCGTGAGGGGGGGAATCACAGATACGCAGTATTTT.

The CDR3 DNA reads as TGTGCCAGCAGCCGGACAGCGCTCGGGAACGAGCAGTACTTC. It yields the protein CASSRTALGNEQYF. This chain joins TRBV7-9 and TRBJ2-7; D perhaps matches TRBD1 (6 bases). From germline, CDR1 is SEHNR and CDR2 FQNEAQ (reference sequence). Deletions cut 5 bases from V and 5 bases from J, with 16 bases between. This CDR3 spans 14 amino acids.

This clonotype came up many times. The chain uses TRBV28 and TRBJ2-7, with D perhaps given as TRBD1 or TRBD2 (5 bases each). The CDR3 has 15 amino acids. Trimming took off 3 bases at V and 2 bases at J, with 14 bases between the two ends. The V gene's germline CDR1 is MDHEN and CDR2 SYDVKM. For the CDR3, the DNA is TGTGCCAGCAGTTTGGTCGGGCAGGGAGCCTACGAGCAGTACTTC. Translated, it gives CASSLVGQGAYEQYF. Filled out from reference TRBV28 and TRBJ2-7, the complete variable domain reads DVKVTQSSRYLVKRTGEKVFLECVQDMDHENMFWYRQDPGLGLRLIYFSYDVKMKEKGDIPEGYSVSREKKERFSLILESASTNQTSMYLCASSLVGQGAYEQYFGPGTRLTVT.

This clonotype was counted at least ten times. V usage is TRBV6-1 and J usage is TRBJ2-5; tentatively, D is TRBD1 (6 bases). The V gene lost 7 bases and the J gene lost 0 bases, with 12 bases spanning the gap. CDR3 length equals 14 residues. Germline V gene lookup returns CDR1 MNHNS and CDR2 SASEGT. The CDR3 sequence is CASKWDTYQETQYF. In nucleotides, the CDR3 is TGTGCCAGCAAGTGGGACACGTACCAAGAGACCCAGTACTTC.

This clonotype was counted only a few times. The gene calls are TRBV20-1 and TRBJ2-7, with unresolved D. CDR3 length: 13 amino acids. Germline V lookup: CDR1 DFQATT, CDR2 SNEGSKA (reference sequence). Trimming stripped 1 base from V and 0 bases from J, with 7 bases between. The CDR3 reads CSARVGTSYEQYF. CDR3 nucleotide sequence: TGCAGTGCTAGAGTAGGTACCTCCTACGAGCAGTACTTC.

This clonotype has a count of ten or more. The chain has TRBV7-8 and TRBJ2-1; a weak D match, TRBD1 (5 bases). This CDR3 comprises 20 residues. In germline, CDR1 is SGHVS, CDR2 FQNEAQ. V was clipped by 0 bases and J by 7 bases, with 28 bases between them. The CDR3 DNA reads TGTGCCAGCAGCTTAGCGCATTGGGCAGGGATATTCTCAAGTGCAAATGAGCAGTTCTTC. Translation gives CASSLAHWAGIFSSANEQFF.

This clonotype was counted at least ten times. This chain connects TRBV11-3 to TRBJ2-5; D might be TRBD1 (6 bases). The length of the CDR3 is 14 residues. Per germline, CDR1 SGHNT and CDR2 YENEEA. Trimming left V 1 base short and J 3 bases short, with 9 bases between. DNA of the CDR3: TGTGCCAGCAGCTTAGCAACAGGGAAAGAGACCCAGTACTTC. As protein: CASSLATGKETQYF.

This clonotype was counted at least ten times. The CDR3 DNA is TGTGCCAGCAGCTTAGAACCATACAATGAGCAGTTCTTC. Its translation: CASSLEPYNEQFF. This chain links TRBV11-2 with TRBJ2-1; D gene ambiguous. The germline V and J ends were trimmed by 0 bases and 4 bases, with 4 bases remaining between them. Germline V gene sequence: CDR1 SGHAT, CDR2 FQNNGV. This CDR3 has 13 residues.

The rearrangement joins TRBV7-9 to TRBJ1-4; D gene unclear. V lost 5 bases and J 3 bases, leaving 13 bases between the germline ends. CDR3 size: 15 residues. Germline CDR1 SEHNR, CDR2 FQNEAQ (reference sequence). This CDR3 is CASSPSVGANEKLFF. CDR3 nucleotide sequence: TGTGCCAGCAGCCCTTCGGTTGGTGCTAATGAAAAACTGTTTTTT.

On this clonotype itself: One junction end disagrees with the germline gene, perhaps due to a read error. This chain connects TRBV6-2 or TRBV6-3 to TRBJ2-5; TRBD1 agrees at 8 bases. From germline, CDR1 is MNHEY and CDR2 SVGEGT. This CDR3 contains 14 residues. CDR3 DNA sequence: TGTGCCAGCAGTGGGACAGGCCGACAAGAGACCCGGTACTTC. This sequence encodes CASSGTGRQETRYF.

The chain combines TRBV20-1 with TRBJ2-3; 8 nucleotides match TRBD2. The V segment lost 1 base and the J segment 1 base; nucleotides outside the gene matches: 10. Germline V gives CDR1 DFQATT, CDR2 SNEGSKA (reference sequence). This CDR3 is built from 17 residues. CDR3 region: CSARAAGAGEGTDTQYF. The CDR3 DNA is TGCAGTGCTAGAGCTGCCGGAGCGGGAGAGGGCACAGATACGCAGTATTTT.

V is TRBV4-2 and J is TRBJ2-3; 9 bases are shared with TRBD2. Germline lookup yields CDR1 LGHNA and CDR2 YNFKEQ. The CDR3 consists of 19 residues. V lost 0 bases and J lost 0; bases outside the gene matches: 10. CDR3 nucleotide sequence: TGTGCCAGCAGCCAAGATGTAGCTAGCGGGATATCTAGCACAGATACGCAGTATTTT. Translated: CASSQDVASGISSTDTQYF.

There are many counts of this clonotype. The V call is TRBV7-8, the J call TRBJ1-6; tentatively, D is TRBD1 (6 bases). Germline values: CDR1 SGHVS, CDR2 FQNEAQ. There are 15 residues in the CDR3. V lost 4 bases to trimming and J lost 7 bases, with 14 bases between them. The CDR3 DNA sequence: TGTGCCAGCAGCTCAGCAGGGGCCCGAAATTCACCCCTCCACTTT. As protein: CASSSAGARNSPLHF. The full variable domain, with the rest looked up from reference TRBV7-8 and TRBJ1-6, is GAGVSQSPRYKVAKRGQDVALRCDPISGHVSLFWYQQALGQGPEFLTYFQNEAQLDKSGLPSDRFFAERPEGSVSTLKIQRTQQEDSAVYLCASSSAGARNSPLHFGNGTRLTVT.

In this sample, this clonotype turned up many times. This chain links TRBV18 with TRBJ2-1, with D perhaps TRBD1 (7 bases). The CDR3 spans 14 residues. Germline V gene data show CDR1 as KGHSH and CDR2 as LQKENI. The V end was cut by 1 base, the J end by 7 bases, with 11 bases between. The chain's CDR3 is CASSPQGAGNEQFF. In DNA, the CDR3 is TGTGCCAGCTCACCACAGGGGGCGGGGAATGAGCAGTTCTTC.